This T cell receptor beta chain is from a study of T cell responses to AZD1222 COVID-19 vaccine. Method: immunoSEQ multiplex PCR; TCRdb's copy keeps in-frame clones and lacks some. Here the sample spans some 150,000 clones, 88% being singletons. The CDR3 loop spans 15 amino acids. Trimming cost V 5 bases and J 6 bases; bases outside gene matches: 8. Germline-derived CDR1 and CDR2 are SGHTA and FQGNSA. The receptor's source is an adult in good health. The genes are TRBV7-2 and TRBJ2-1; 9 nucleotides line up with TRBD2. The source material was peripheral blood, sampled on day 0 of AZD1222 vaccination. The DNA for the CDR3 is TGTGCCAGCAGCCAAGAGGGACTAGCCACCAATGAGCAGTTCTTC. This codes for CASSQEGLATNEQFF.